One T cell receptor beta chain is described in this entry. Its antigen is unknown. No base quality values were provided; no much bigger clone lies one nucleotide off. Using the deep immunoSEQ assay, multiplex PCR amplified TCR CDR3 regions from genomic DNA. Extracted genomic DNA from each cell subset was distributed evenly across all wells of several immunoSEQ 96-well plates, and each plate was treated as a replicate. For unsorted PBMC, each replicate PCR was loaded with approximately 300 ng genomic DNA, equivalent to roughly 33,000 T cell genomes. Ten immunoSEQ deep assay plates were used to sequence unsorted PBMC genomic DNA. The purified libraries were quantified using a Qubit 3.0 fluorometer, sized with a Bioanalyzer 2100, and then quantified again using the KAPA Library Quantification kit. Every immunoSEQ 96-well plate was sequenced on a separate single-read 150-cycle Illumina NextSeq 550 flow cell. Regarding the original processing steps: The immunoSEQ output contained only junctional sequences without quality scores, so filtering could not match that applied to full-length reads. Sequences were annotated with PyIR, a Python wrapper for IgBLAST v1.9, using IMGT germline references to assign V/J genes and CDR3. Reads with weak V/J assignments (E-value above 1e-6), missing CDR3, stop codons, out-of-frame junctions, or ambiguous translated residues were removed. A V3J clonotype was defined by an identical inferred V gene, J gene, and CDR3 amino acid sequence. To compute the percentage overlap between repertoires, the number of shared unique clonotypes was divided by the size of the smaller repertoire. Three approaches were used to assess repertoire richness: RTK rarefaction, the Chao1 estimator, and Recon v2.1 estimates of unobserved clonotypes. Sourced from immuneACCESS, this table was stored by TCRdb with only in-frame sequences that have V and J called. A share of the clones is absent; for the studies checked, an unresolved V gene accounts for under half, and the remainder has no known explanation. D and trimming come from the DNA, and the V and J calls and clone size come from that table. Within this sample are around 440,000 clones, with 70% to 80% of them counted one time only. About 12% of the sample rests with the top ten.

Donors were healthy HIV-negative adults with no recently reported acute infections or vaccinations. All donors were Caucasian adults living in Nashville, Tennessee, USA. In the unsorted samples, approximately 85 million PBMCs were counted, and genomic DNA was extracted using the QIAamp DNA Blood Mini kit. After blood collection by leukapheresis, PBMCs were isolated using Ficoll-Histopaque density gradient centrifugation and then cryopreserved in the vapor phase of liquid nitrogen. The CDR3 numbers 15 residues from cysteine through phenylalanine. The sequence is cut down to CDR3 DNA, 45 bases in frame from base 1. V drops 4 bases and J drops 0 bases, leaving 13 bases in between. CDR1 and CDR2, per the germline V gene (reference sequence), are LNHDA and SQIVND. The data were obtained in a study of shared clonotypes between healthy human individuals (dated by TCRdb to about 2020). Looking at the study overall: The cohort comprised a couple of women and a few men aged 18 to 49 years. Different laboratories and diverse techniques were used to prepare libraries and sequence TCR repertoires, to increase sequencing depth and limit assay-specific biases. Between about 0.85 and 8.9 billion PBMCs per donor were obtained by leukapheresis. To estimate repertoire size and how much clonotype sharing occurs between individuals, the study deeply sequenced the blood TCR repertoires of roughly 5 healthy adults. The paper as a whole reports these results and caveats: Only blood was sampled, and tissue TCR repertoires likely differ from those in blood. Pairwise subsampling led to the expectation that sequencing depth would affect the degree of clonotype sharing among donors. The small number of donors limited the genetic and exposure-history diversity represented.

The sequencing sample was made of PBMCs. The rearrangement joined TRBV19 to TRBJ2-7; TRBD1 might be the D gene, on 6 matching bases. The TCR originated in a middle-aged woman in good health. Some clones in this sample may be carry-over from other donors' samples. The DNA sequence is TGTGCCAGTAGTACCTCGGGCAGGGGCTCCTACGAGCAGTACTTC. Its protein reads: CASSTSGRGSYEQYF. The CDR3, completed at both ends by the reference TRBV19 and TRBJ2-7 genes, gives the full variable domain DGGITQSPKYLFRKEGQNVTLSCEQNLNHDAMYWYRQDPGQGLRLIYYSQIVNDFQKGDIAEGYSVSREKKESFPLTVTSAQKNPTAFYLCASSTSGRGSYEQYFGPGTRLTVT.